What follows is one T cell receptor beta chain and its context. Its specificity is unknown. The V gene's germline CDR1 is MNHNY and CDR2 SVGAGI (reference sequence). The length of the CDR3 is 14 residues. V lost 6 bases and J lost 0, with 9 bases in between. The assay used deep level. Profiled with immunoSEQ multiplex PCR; TCRdb holds only in-frame clones, not every one. The sample yields more than 2 million clones, 95% seen once. This record belongs to a study of shared clonotypes between healthy human individuals. Regarding the study as a whole: Incompleteness in sorted-subset sequencing, despite large depth, was shown by rarefaction. It was only blood that was sampled, and tissue repertoires likely differ.

CD4+ cells underwent separation, giving CD45RA+ naive and CD45RA-negative memory subsets. The source of this sequence is a man between 18 and 35 years old in good health. V is TRBV6-6 and J is TRBJ1-5, with a possible D match to TRBD1 (5 bases). Specimen: naive CD4+ T cells sorted from blood. Subset here: CD45RA+ positively selected. The CDR3: CASRLTASNQPQHF. Written as DNA, the CDR3 is TGTGCCAGCAGGCTGACAGCTAGCAATCAGCCCCAGCATTTT.